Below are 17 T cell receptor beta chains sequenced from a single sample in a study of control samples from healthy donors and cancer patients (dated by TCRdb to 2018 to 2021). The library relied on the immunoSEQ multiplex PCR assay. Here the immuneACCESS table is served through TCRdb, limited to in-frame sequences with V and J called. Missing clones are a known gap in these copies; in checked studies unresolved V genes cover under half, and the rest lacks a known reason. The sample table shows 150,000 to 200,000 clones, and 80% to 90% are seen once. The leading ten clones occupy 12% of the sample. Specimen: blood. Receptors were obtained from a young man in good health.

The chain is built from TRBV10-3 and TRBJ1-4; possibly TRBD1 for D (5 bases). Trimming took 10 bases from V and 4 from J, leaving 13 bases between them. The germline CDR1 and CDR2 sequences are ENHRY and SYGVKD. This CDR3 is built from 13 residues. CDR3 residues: CATGGQGNEKLFF. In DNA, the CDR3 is TGTGCCACCGGAGGGCAGGGTAATGAAAAACTGTTTTTT.

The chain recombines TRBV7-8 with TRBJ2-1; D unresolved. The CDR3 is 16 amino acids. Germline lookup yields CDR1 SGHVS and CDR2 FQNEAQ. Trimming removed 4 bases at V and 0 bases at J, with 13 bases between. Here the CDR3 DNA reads TGTGCCAGCAGCTCCAGAGGTCCGAGCTCCTACAATGAGCAGTTCTTC. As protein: CASSSRGPSSYNEQFF.

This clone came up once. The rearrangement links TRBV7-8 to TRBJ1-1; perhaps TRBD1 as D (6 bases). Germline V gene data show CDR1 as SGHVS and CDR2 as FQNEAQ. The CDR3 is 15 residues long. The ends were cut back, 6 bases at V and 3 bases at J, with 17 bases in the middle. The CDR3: CASSSGTRRYTEAFF. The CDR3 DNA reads TGTGCCAGCAGTTCCGGGACAAGGAGGTACACTGAAGCTTTCTTT.

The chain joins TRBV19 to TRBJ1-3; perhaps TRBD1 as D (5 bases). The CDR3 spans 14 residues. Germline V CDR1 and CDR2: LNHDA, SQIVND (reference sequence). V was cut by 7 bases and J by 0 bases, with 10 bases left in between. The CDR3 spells CASTTGHSGNTIYF. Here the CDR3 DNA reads TGTGCCAGTACCACAGGACACTCTGGAAACACCATATATTTT.

This chain's CDR3 is CASSWDRESPLHF. In DNA, the CDR3 is TGTGCCAGCAGTTGGGACAGGGAATCACCCCTCCACTTT. The rearrangement uses TRBV12-3 or TRBV12-4 and TRBJ1-6; 9 bases are a match to TRBD1. Losses at the gene ends were 4 bases for V and 10 bases for J; bases not matched to a gene: 2. CDR3 length: 13 amino acids.

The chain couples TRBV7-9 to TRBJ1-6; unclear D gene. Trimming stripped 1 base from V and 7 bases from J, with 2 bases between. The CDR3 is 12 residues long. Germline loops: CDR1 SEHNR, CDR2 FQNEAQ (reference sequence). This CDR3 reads CASSLGNSPLHF. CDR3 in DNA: TGTGCCAGCAGCTTAGGGAATTCACCCCTCCACTTT.

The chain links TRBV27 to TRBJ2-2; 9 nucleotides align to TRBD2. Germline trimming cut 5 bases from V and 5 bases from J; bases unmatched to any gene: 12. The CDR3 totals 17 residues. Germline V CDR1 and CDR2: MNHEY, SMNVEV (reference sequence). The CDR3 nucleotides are TGTGCCAGCAGTACAATCGGCGGGAGGGCCTGGACCGGGGAGCTGTTTTTT. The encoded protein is CASSTIGGRAWTGELFF.

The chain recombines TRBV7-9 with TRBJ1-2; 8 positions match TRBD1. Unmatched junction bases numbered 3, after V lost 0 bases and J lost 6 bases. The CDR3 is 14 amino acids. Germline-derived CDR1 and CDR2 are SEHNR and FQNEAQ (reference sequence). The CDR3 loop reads CASSLAQGADGYTF. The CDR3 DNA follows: TGTGCCAGCAGCTTAGCGCAGGGGGCGGATGGCTACACCTTC.

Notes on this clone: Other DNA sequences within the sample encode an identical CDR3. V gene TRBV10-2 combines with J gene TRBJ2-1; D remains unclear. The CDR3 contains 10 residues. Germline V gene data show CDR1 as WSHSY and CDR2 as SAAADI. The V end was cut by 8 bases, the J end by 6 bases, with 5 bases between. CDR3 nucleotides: TGCGCCAGCGGCTCCAATGAGCAGTTCTTC. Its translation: CASGSNEQFF.

The CDR3 nucleotides read TGTGCCAGCAGCTTCTTAGGATCGGACAGCCAAGAGACCCAGTACTTC. This translates into CASSFLGSDSQETQYF. The chain recombines TRBV11-1 with TRBJ2-5; possibly TRBD1 for D (6 bases). CDR1 SGHAT and CDR2 FQDESV come from the germline V gene (reference sequence). The CDR3 consists of 16 residues. V lost 3 bases and J lost 1, with 15 bases in between.

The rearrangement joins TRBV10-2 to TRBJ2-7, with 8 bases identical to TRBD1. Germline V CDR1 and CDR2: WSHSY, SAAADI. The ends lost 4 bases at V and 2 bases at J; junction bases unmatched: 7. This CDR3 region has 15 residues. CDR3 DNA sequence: TGCGCCAGCAGTGCGTTCGGACAGGGACCCTACGAGCAGTACTTC. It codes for CASSAFGQGPYEQYF.

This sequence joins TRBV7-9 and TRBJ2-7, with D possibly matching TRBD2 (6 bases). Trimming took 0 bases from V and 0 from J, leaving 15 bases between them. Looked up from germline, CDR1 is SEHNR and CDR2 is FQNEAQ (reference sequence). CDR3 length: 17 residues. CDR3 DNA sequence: TGTGCCAGCAGCTTAGCCTTTGCGGGGTCTAGCTCCTACGAGCAGTACTTC. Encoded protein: CASSLAFAGSSSYEQYF.

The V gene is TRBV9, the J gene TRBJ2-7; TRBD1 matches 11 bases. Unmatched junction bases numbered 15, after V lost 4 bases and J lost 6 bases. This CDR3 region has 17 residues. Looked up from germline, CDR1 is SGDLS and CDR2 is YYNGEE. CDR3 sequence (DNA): TGTGCCAGCAGCCCGAGGACGGGACAGGGGGTGGTCCGCGAGCAGTACTTC. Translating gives CASSPRTGQGVVREQYF.

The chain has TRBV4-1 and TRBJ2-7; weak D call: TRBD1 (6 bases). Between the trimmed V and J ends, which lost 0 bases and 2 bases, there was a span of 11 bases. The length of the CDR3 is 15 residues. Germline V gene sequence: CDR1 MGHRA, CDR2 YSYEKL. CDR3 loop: CASSQDPDSAYEQYF. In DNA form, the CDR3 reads TGCGCCAGCAGCCAAGATCCGGACAGTGCCTACGAGCAGTACTTC.

Written as DNA, the CDR3 is TGTGCCAGCAGTGAATTCGGGGAGACCCAGTACTTC. It is translated as CASSEFGETQYF. The rearrangement uses TRBV25-1 and TRBJ2-5; no definite D call. V lost 1 base, J lost 5 bases, and 5 bases lay in between. The germline V gene has CDR1 MGHDK and CDR2 SYGVNS. CDR3 length: 12 residues.

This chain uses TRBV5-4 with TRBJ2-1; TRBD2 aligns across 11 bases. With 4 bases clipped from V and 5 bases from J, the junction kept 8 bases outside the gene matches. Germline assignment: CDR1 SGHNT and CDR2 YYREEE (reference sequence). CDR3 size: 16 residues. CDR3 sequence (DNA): TGTGCCAGCAGCCTAGGGACTAGCGGTTATAACAATGAGCAGTTCTTC. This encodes CASSLGTSGYNNEQFF.

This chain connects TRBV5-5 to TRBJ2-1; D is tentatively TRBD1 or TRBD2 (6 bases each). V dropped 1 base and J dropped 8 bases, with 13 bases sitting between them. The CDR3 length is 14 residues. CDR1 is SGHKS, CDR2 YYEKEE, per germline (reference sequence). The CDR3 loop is CASSLKGGMDEQFF. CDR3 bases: TGTGCCAGCAGCTTGAAGGGGGGTATGGATGAGCAGTTCTTC.